Reported below is one T cell receptor (beta chain). Generated by immunoSEQ multiplex PCR, the TCRdb table keeps only in-frame clones and is missing some. The table includes approximately 280,000 clones, roughly 80% detected once. V lost 10 bases and J lost 4; bases outside the gene matches: 9. Germline V gene data show CDR1 as LNHDA and CDR2 as SQIVND (reference sequence). The CDR3 runs to 16 residues. The sample comes from a study of blood T cell repertoires in COVID-19. Categorization into cohorts depended on clinical history that participants reported. V gene TRBV19 combines with J gene TRBJ2-5; 16 nucleotides agree with TRBD2. This TCR derives from a man aged 40-55 years who had been exposed to COVID-19. The source material was PBMCs or T cells enriched from blood (not recorded which). This CDR3 reads CATSGGTSGGGETQYF. Written as DNA, the CDR3 is TGTGCCACCAGTGGCGGGACTAGCGGGGGGGGAGAGACCCAGTACTTC.